The present TCR beta chain was sequenced within a study of cytomegalovirus exposure and HLA in healthy donors. V lost 0 bases, J lost 1 base, and 16 bases lay in between. This CDR3 comprises 17 residues. Germline V CDR1 and CDR2: SGHVS, FNYEAQ. Findings and caveats of the study: The classifier, whose performance was assessed in both the original and validation cohorts, reportedly diagnosed cytomegalovirus status with high specificity and sensitivity.

The primer mix had 60 Vbeta and 13 Jbeta primers. Sequencing was performed with immunoSEQ multiplex PCR; in TCRdb, only in-frame clones are kept and a portion is missing. The top ten clones hold about 10% of a sample with roughly 150,000 clones, about 70% of them seen once. This clone occurred once. Its antigen is currently unknown. Sequencing was carried out using PBMCs. This rearrangement joins TRBV7-6 to TRBJ2-7; D is possibly TRBD2 (5 bases). The sequence was obtained from a young man in good health and CMV-seropositive. The CDR3 DNA follows: TGTGCCAGCAGCTTAGCCGGAATCGTGTCGGGGTCCTACGAGCAGTACTTC. It yields the protein CASSLAGIVSGSYEQYF.